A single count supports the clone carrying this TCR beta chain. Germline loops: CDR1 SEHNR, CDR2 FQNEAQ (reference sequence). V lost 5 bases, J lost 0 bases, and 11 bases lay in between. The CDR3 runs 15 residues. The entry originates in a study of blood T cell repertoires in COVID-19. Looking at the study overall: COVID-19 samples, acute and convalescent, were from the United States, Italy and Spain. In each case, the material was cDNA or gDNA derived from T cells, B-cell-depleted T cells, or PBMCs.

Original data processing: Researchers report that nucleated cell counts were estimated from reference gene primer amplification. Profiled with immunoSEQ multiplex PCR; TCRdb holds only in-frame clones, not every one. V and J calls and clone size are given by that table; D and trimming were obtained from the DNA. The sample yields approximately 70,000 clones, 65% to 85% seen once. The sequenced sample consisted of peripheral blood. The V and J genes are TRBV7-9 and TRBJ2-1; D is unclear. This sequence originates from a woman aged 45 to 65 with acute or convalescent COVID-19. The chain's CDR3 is CASSPRESSYNEQFF. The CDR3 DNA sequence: TGTGCCAGCAGCCCACGCGAAAGCTCCTACAATGAGCAGTTCTTC.